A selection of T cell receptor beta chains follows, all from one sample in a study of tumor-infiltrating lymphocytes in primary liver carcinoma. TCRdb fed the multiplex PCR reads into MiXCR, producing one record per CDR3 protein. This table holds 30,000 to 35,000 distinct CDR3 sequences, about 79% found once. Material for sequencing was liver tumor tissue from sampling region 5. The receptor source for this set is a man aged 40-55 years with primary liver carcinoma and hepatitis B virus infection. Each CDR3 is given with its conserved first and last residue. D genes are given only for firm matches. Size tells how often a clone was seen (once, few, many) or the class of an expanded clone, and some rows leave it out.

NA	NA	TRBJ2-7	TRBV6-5	TGTGCCAGCAGTCCGGGACAACGGACCAGCTCCTACGAGCAGTACTTC	CASSPGQRTSSYEQYF
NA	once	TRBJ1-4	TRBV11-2	TGTGCCAGCAGCAAGACTCCGGGAGAAACAAACGAAAAACCGTTTTTT	CASSKTPGETNEKPFF
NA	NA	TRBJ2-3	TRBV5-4	TGTGCCAGCAGCCGGCCAGGGTCAGATACGCGGTACTTT	CASSRPGSDTRYF
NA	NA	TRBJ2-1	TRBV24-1	TGTGCCACCGGCGATTCCGCCGGGACAAGTTACAATGAGCAGTTCTTC	CATGDSAGTSYNEQFF
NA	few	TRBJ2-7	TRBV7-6	TGTGCCAGCAGCATTGAACTTTACTACGAGCAGTACTTC	CASSIELYYEQYF
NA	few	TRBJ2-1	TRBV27	TGTGCCAGCAGTTTATTTGGGACGATGAGGGAGCTGGAAGATGAGCAGTTCTTC	CASSLFGTMRELEDEQFF
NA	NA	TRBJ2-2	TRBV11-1	TGTGCCATTAGCTCTACAGGGGTTACCGGGGGGCTGTTTTTT	CAISSTGVTGGLFF
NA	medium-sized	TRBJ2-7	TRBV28	TGTGCCAGCAGTTTATTCGCTTGGGATGGAGAGCAGTACTTC	CASSLFAWDGEQYF
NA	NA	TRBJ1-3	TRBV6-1	TGTGCCACCCTTATGGGCGACTCTGGAAACACCATATATTTT	CATLMGDSGNTIYF
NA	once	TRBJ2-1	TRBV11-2	TGTGCCAGCAGCTTGGACGGTTCACAAGAGACCCAGTTCTTC	CASSLDGSQETQFF
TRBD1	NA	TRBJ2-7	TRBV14	TGTACCAGCAACACACAGGGGTCCTACGAGCAGTACTTC	CTSNTQGSYEQYF